This T cell receptor (beta chain) was captured in a study of blood T cell repertoires in COVID-19. Study at large: The United States, Italy and Spain provided the acute and convalescent COVID-19 samples. Nucleic acid was either cDNA or gDNA, and it came from T cells, B-cell-depleted T cells, or PBMCs.

Per the original methods: Reference gene primer amplification gave nucleated cell count estimates. TCRdb keeps only in-frame clones here, not all; method: immunoSEQ multiplex PCR. V, J and clone size reflect that table, while D and trimming were determined from the DNA. The profile shows 50,000 to 70,000 clones, 60% to 85% of them singletons. Germline V gene data show CDR1 as SEHNR and CDR2 as FQNEAQ (reference sequence). This CDR3 has 14 residues. J gave up 8 bases and V 4 bases, and 9 bases lay outside the gene matches. The sequencing input was peripheral blood. The rearrangement uses TRBV7-9 and TRBJ1-1; 8 nucleotides line up with TRBD1. This clonotype was obtained from a human donor in a cohort sampled during active COVID-19. In DNA, the CDR3 is TGTGCCAGCAGCTCCCGGGACAGGCCCTTGGAAGCTTTCTTT. Translated: CASSSRDRPLEAFF.